A single sample gave rise to the 13 T cell receptor beta chains below, sequenced in a study of T cells in Graves' hyperthyroidism and ophthalmopathy. Amplification yielded TCR beta CDR3 regions, with RNA transcripts as the source. A set of HTBI primers served as the primers for a first-round RT-PCR of the TCR CDR3. TCRdb re-called the multiplex PCR reads with MiXCR, one entry per CDR3 protein. The sample holds about 130,000 distinct CDR3 sequences; 22% are singletons and the top ten take 67%. The sequenced sample consisted of blood. These receptors all stem from a woman in her forties or fifties with Graves' hyperthyroidism that later progressed to Graves' ophthalmopathy.

J is TRBJ1-3 and V is TRBV5-4, with D unresolved. The ends were cut back, 1 base at V and 2 bases at J, with 10 bases in the middle. The CDR3 is made up of 15 amino acids. Per germline, CDR1 SGHNT and CDR2 YYREEE (reference sequence). CDR3 bases: TGTGCCAGCAGCTTGAACCCTGGGCCTGGAAACACCATATATTTT. Translation: CASSLNPGPGNTIYF.

Comment on this clonotype: This may stem from a read error, because a much larger clone lies one nucleotide away. The final CDR3 position lacks the conserved phenylalanine or tryptophan, pointing to a likely read error. The genes are TRBV20-1 and TRBJ1-4; no reliable D call. The CDR3 loop spans 16 amino acids. The ends were cut back, 0 bases at V and 0 bases at J, with 11 bases in the middle. Per the germline V gene, CDR1 is DFQATT and CDR2 is SNEGSKA (reference sequence). For the CDR3, the DNA is TGCAGTGCTAGAGATCCAGGCCCAGCAACTAATGAAAAACTGTTTTCT. It translates to CSARDPGPATNEKLFS.

This clonotype was seen more than once but under ten times. The chain joins TRBV7-2 to TRBJ2-4; unclear D gene. Deletions cut 5 bases from V and 1 base from J, with 18 bases between. The V gene's germline CDR1 is SGHTA and CDR2 FQGNSA. The CDR3 sequence is 17 residues long. The CDR3 DNA is TGTGCCAGCAGCACTCCTTCGGGCGCCCCCGCCAAAAACATTCAGTACTTC. Protein sequence: CASSTPSGAPAKNIQYF.

The sample holds many counts of this clonotype. The gene calls are TRBV5-1 and TRBJ1-1, with TRBD1 matching 8 bases. CDR1 and CDR2 (germline): SGHRS, YFSETQ. With V trimmed by 3 bases and J by 8 bases, 3 bases remained unmatched. The CDR3 has 12 residues. The CDR3 nucleotides are TGCGCCAGCAGCTCGGACAGGGAAGAAGCTTTCTTT. Translating it yields CASSSDREEAFF.

This clonotype was seen repeatedly, ten times or more. The CDR3 here is CSARIPATDTQYF. CDR3 coding DNA: TGCAGTGCTAGAATTCCCGCCACAGATACGCAGTATTTT. The chain employs TRBV20-1 and TRBJ2-3; D call uncertain. V lost 2 bases to trimming and J lost 2 bases, with 8 bases between them. CDR1 and CDR2 from the germline V gene are DFQATT and SNEGSKA (reference sequence). The CDR3 has 13 amino acids.

The chain is built from TRBV27 and TRBJ1-3; no reliable D call. Germline assignment: CDR1 MNHEY and CDR2 SMNVEV (reference sequence). CDR3 length equals 14 residues. V lost 7 bases to trimming and J lost 0 bases, with 10 bases between them. The CDR3 sequence is CASKRESSGNTIYF. The CDR3 coding sequence is TGTGCCAGCAAAAGGGAAAGCTCTGGAAACACCATATATTTT.

This clonotype has more than one count but fewer than ten. The J gene is TRBJ1-1, the V gene TRBV3-1; D possibly corresponds to TRBD1 (5 bases). Trimming pared 2 bases from V and 3 bases from J, leaving 7 bases between. CDR3 length equals 13 residues. Germline CDR1 LGHDT, CDR2 YNNKEL (reference sequence). CDR3 loop: CASSQRGDTEAFF. In DNA form, the CDR3 reads TGTGCCAGCAGCCAAAGGGGTGACACTGAAGCTTTCTTT. Combining the CDR3 with reference TRBV3-1 and TRBJ1-1 gives the whole variable domain DTAVSQTPKYLVTQMGNDKSIKCEQNLGHDTMYWYKQDSKKFLKIMFSYNNKELIINETVPNRFSPKSPDKAHLNLHINSLELGDSAVYFCASSQRGDTEAFFGQGTRLTVV.

This clonotype was seen more than once but under ten times. The CDR3 here is CASTLGSGTPSPLHF. The CDR3 coding sequence is TGTGCCAGCACCCTAGGGTCAGGCACACCTTCACCCCTCCACTTT. The chain joins TRBV27 to TRBJ1-6; D not certain. Trimming removed 7 bases at V and 9 bases at J, with 19 bases between. CDR1 MNHEY and CDR2 SMNVEV come from the germline V gene (reference sequence). There are 15 residues in the CDR3.

This clonotype was counted a few times. CDR3 in amino acids: CASSQNGAGTDTQYF. The CDR3 DNA follows: TGTGCCAGCAGCCAAAATGGGGCGGGCACAGATACGCAGTATTTT. The gene calls are TRBV3-1 and TRBJ2-3; a possible D gene is TRBD1 (5 bases). Germline V gives CDR1 LGHDT, CDR2 YNNKEL (reference sequence). With 2 bases removed from V and 1 base from J, the gap between germline ends came to 10 bases. The CDR3 loop spans 15 amino acids.

This clonotype was counted many times. The CDR3 here is CAWESTGTSGRTYNEQFF. The CDR3 coding sequence is TGTGCCTGGGAATCTACCGGGACTAGCGGGAGGACATACAATGAGCAGTTCTTC. The chain has TRBV30 and TRBJ2-1, with 15 positions matching TRBD2. The CDR3 length is 18 residues. The germline CDR1 and CDR2 sequences are GTSNPN and SVGIG (reference sequence). Trimming cost V 5 bases and J 4 bases; bases outside gene matches: 12.

This clonotype was observed many times. The chain recombines TRBV12-3 or TRBV12-4 with TRBJ2-7, with D perhaps matching TRBD1 or TRBD2 (5 bases each). CDR3 size: 12 residues. V dropped 3 bases and J dropped 6 bases, with 9 bases sitting between them. CDR3 sequence reads: CASSLYGGEQYF. Here the CDR3 DNA reads TGTGCCAGCAGTTTGTATGGGGGCGAGCAGTACTTC.

A word on this clonotype: A read error may account for a junction end that differs from germline. The chain joins TRBV28 to TRBJ1-5; 8 bases map to TRBD1. Germline V gives CDR1 MDHEN, CDR2 SYDVKM. The CDR3 runs 16 residues. CDR3 sequence (DNA): TGTGCCATCAGTGAGTCAGGGGGCTTTAGCAATCAGCCCCAGCATTTT. Protein product: CAISESGGFSNQPQHF.

The V call is TRBV12-3 or TRBV12-4, the J call TRBJ2-5; no reliable D call. Trimming shortened V by 2 bases and J by 5 bases, and 6 bases separated the two germline ends. The CDR3 length is 12 residues. This CDR3 is CASSLSVETQYF. For the CDR3, the DNA is TGTGCCAGCAGTTTATCGGTTGAGACCCAGTACTTC.